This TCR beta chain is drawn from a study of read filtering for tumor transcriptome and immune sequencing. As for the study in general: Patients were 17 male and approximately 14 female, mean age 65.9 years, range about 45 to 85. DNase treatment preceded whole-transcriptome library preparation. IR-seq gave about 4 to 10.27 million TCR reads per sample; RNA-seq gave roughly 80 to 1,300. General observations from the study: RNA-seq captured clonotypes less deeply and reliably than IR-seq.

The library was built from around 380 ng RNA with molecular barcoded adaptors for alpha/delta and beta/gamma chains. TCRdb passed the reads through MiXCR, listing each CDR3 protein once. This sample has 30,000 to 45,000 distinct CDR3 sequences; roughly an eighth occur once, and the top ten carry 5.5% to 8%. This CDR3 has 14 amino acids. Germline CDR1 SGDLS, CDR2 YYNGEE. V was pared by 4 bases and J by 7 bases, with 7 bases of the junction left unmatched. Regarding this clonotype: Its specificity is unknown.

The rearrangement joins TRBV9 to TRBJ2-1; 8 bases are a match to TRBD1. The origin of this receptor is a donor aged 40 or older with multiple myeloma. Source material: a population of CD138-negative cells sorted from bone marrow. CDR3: CASSPRTGRNEQFF. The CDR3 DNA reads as TGTGCCAGCAGCCCCCGGACAGGGCGGAATGAGCAGTTCTTC.